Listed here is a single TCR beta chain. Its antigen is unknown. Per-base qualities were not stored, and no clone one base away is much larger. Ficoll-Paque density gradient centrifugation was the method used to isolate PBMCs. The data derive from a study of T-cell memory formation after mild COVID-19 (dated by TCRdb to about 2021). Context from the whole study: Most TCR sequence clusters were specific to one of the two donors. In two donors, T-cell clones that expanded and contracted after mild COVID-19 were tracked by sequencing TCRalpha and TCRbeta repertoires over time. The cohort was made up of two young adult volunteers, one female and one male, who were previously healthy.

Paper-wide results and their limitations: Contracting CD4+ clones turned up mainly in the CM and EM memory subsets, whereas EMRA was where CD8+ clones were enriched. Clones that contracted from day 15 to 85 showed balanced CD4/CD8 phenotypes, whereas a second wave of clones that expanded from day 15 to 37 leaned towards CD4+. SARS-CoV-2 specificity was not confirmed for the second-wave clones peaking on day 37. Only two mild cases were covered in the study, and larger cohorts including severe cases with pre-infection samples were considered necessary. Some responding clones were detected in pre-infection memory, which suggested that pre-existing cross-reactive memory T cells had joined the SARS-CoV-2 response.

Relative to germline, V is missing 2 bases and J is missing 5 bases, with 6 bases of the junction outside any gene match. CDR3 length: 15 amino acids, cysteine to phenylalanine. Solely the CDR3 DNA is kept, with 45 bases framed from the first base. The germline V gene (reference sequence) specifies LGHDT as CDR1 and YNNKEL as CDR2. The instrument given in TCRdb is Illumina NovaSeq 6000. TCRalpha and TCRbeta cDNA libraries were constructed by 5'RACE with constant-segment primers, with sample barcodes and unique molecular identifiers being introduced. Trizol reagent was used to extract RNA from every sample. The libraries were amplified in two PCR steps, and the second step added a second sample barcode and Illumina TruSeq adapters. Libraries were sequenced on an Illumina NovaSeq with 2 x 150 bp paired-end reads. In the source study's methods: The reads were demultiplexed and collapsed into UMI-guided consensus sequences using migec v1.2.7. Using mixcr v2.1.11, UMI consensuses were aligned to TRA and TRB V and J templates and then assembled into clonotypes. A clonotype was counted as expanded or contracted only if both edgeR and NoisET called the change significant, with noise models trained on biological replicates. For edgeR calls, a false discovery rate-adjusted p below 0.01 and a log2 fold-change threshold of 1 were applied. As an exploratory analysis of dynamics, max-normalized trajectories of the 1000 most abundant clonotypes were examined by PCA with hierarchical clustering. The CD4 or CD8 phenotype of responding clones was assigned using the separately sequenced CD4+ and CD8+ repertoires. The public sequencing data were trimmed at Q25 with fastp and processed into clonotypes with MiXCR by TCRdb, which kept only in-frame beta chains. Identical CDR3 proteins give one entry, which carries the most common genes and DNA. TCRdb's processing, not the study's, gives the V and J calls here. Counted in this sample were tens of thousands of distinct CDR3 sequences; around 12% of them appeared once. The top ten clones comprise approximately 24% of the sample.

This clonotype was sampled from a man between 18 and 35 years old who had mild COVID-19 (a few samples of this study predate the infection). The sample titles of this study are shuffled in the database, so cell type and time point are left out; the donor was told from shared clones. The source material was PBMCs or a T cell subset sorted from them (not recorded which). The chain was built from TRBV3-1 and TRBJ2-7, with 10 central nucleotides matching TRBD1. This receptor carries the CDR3 CASSQPTGGRNEQYF. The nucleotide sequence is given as TGTGCCAGCAGCCAACCGACAGGGGGCCGGAACGAGCAGTACTTC.